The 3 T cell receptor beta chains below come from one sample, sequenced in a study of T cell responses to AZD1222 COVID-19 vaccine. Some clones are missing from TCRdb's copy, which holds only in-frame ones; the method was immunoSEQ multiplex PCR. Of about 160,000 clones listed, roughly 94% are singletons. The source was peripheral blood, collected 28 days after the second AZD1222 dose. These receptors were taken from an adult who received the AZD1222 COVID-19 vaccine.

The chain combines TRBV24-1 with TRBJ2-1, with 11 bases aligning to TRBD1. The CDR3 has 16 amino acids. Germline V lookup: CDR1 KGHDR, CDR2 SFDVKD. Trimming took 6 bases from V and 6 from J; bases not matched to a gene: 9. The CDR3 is CATSRFGGQGGNEQFF. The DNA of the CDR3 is TGTGCCACCAGTCGGTTTGGGGGACAGGGGGGCAATGAGCAGTTCTTC.

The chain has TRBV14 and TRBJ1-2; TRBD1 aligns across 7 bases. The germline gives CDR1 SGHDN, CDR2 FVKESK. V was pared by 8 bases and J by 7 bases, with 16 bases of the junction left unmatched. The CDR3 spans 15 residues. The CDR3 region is CASGTSEGAGVGYTF. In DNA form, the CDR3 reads TGTGCCAGCGGAACTTCGGAGGGGGCAGGGGTTGGCTACACCTTC.

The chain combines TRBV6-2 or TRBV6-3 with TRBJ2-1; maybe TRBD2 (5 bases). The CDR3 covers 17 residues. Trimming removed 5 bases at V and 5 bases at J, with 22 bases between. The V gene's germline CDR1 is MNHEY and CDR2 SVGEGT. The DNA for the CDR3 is TGTGCCAGCAGTATGCGGGTGGCGGCCTACGAAGACAATGAGCAGTTCTTC. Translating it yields CASSMRVAAYEDNEQFF.